The sequence of this TCR beta chain was determined in a study of OX40 agonist ivuxolimab in advanced cancers. Sequencing was performed with immunoSEQ multiplex PCR; in TCRdb, only in-frame clones are kept and a portion is missing. The sample consists of tens of thousands of clones, around 86% of them appearing once. A note on this clone: Its specificity is not known.

CDR1 is KGHSH and CDR2 is LQKENI in the germline V gene. This CDR3 is 14 amino acids long. Trimming cost V 3 bases and J 4 bases; bases outside gene matches: 4. Study-level findings and limits: Relative to CD4+ cells, CD8+ T cells on average had more expanded clones. The CD4+ and CD8+ T cells in the blood had expanded clonally by week 6 at 0.1 to 3.0 mg/kg.

This specimen consisted of CD4+ or CD8+ T cells sorted from blood, obtained in a trial of the OX40 agonist ivuxolimab. This chain joins TRBV18 and TRBJ1-1; 8 positions match TRBD1. The sequence was collected from an adult with an advanced solid tumor such as melanoma, head and neck, liver or kidney cancer. The CDR3 sequence is CASSPQGQGTEAFF. CDR3 sequence (DNA): TGTGCCAGCTCACCGCAAGGACAGGGCACTGAAGCTTTCTTT.